This T cell receptor beta chain was found in a study of identifying expanded T cells in peripheral blood. Study conclusions and caveats: Clone count variance between roughly 2-week samples rose with total template count.

The CDR3 is 14 residues long. Trimming cost V 6 bases and J 4 bases, with 13 bases left between them. The germline CDR1 and CDR2 sequences are MNHEY and SVGAGI. Assay used: immunoSEQ multiplex PCR; TCRdb lists only in-frame clones, some missing. The top ten clones hold 15% to 20% of a sample with about 85,000 clones, more than 75% of them seen once. This clone was recorded once. Its matching antigen is unknown. This chain connects TRBV6-5 to TRBJ1-3; tentative D call: TRBD1 (6 bases). Source material: blood. This clonotype was sampled from a person aged 18 to 69 in good health. The CDR3 sequence is CASRAGAVGNTIYF. CDR3 bases: TGTGCCAGCAGGGCAGGGGCTGTCGGAAACACCATATATTTT.